The 3 T cell receptor beta chains below all came from one sample that was sequenced in a study of T cells in Graves' hyperthyroidism and ophthalmopathy. It was RNA transcripts that yielded the amplified TCR beta CDR3 regions. TCR CDR3 regions were first amplified by RT-PCR with HTBI primers. TCRdb independently ran MiXCR on the multiplex PCR reads; one entry per CDR3 protein. The sample has roughly 720,000 distinct CDR3 sequences; 15% to 20% are singletons. Sequencing was done on a sample of blood. These receptors all stem from a man between 50 and 59 years old with Graves' hyperthyroidism.

The rearrangement uses TRBV4-2 and TRBJ2-5; D tentatively reads TRBD1 or TRBD2 (6 bases each). The germline CDR1 and CDR2 sequences are LGHNA and YNFKEQ. V dropped 1 base and J dropped 4 bases, with 16 bases sitting between them. The CDR3 length is 16 residues. Here the CDR3 DNA reads TGTGCCAGCAGCCAAGTGAAGGGGGGATGGGGAGAGACCCAGTACTTC. This sequence encodes CASSQVKGGWGETQYF.

This clonotype has ten or more counts. This rearrangement joins TRBV6-1 to TRBJ2-2; TRBD1 matches 7 bases. Trimming took 6 bases from V and 0 from J; bases not matched to a gene: 7. This CDR3 spans 16 amino acids. Germline V gene sequence: CDR1 MNHNS, CDR2 SASEGT. The CDR3 DNA is TGTGCCAGCAGAGGACAGGTTAGCGCGAACACCGGGGAGCTGTTTTTT. It translates to CASRGQVSANTGELFF.

This chain links TRBV5-1 with TRBJ2-1, with 9 bases identical to TRBD1. Germline CDR1 SGHRS, CDR2 YFSETQ. CDR3 size: 15 residues. V dropped 4 bases and J dropped 5; count of bases not matched to a gene: 7. The DNA of the CDR3 is TGCGCCAGCAGCCCGGGACAGGGCATTCACAATGAGCAGTTCTTC. This encodes CASSPGQGIHNEQFF.